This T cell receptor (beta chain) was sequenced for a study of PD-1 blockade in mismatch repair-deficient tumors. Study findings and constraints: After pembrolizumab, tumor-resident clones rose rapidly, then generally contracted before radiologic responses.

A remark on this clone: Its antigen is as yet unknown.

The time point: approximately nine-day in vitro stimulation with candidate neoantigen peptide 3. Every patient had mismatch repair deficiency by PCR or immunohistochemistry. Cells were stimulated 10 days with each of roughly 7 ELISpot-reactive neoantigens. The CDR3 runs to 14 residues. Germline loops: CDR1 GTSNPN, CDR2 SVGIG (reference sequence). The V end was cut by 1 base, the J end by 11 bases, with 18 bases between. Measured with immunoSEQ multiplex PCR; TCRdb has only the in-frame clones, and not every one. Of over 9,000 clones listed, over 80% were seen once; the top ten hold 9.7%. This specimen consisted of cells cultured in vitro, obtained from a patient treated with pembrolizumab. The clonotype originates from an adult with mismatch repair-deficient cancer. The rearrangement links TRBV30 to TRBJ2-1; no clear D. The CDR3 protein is CAWSEMTEGHQQFF. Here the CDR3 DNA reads TGTGCCTGGAGTGAGATGACTGAAGGTCATCAGCAGTTCTTC.